This TCR beta chain was sequenced in a study of shared clonotypes between healthy human individuals. About the study: Used for every donor were three CD4 naive, three CD4 memory, two CD8 naive and one CD8 memory plate.

Trimming left V 5 bases short and J 10 bases short, with 15 bases between. The CDR3 has 13 residues. From germline, CDR1 is MDHEN and CDR2 SYDVKM. A split of CD4+ cells into CD45RA+ naive and CD45RA-negative memory subsets was performed. When replicate PCRs were run on sorted subsets, they used roughly 0.2 ug DNA, some 33,000 T cell genomes. Using immunoSEQ multiplex PCR, the repertoire was profiled, and TCRdb retains in-frame clones only, with some absent. The sample has about 2.3 million clones, approximately 95% seen once. The chain recombines TRBV28 with TRBJ2-1; D is unclear. Source material: naive CD4+ T cells from PBMCs. Subset noted: CD45RA+ positively selected. The clonotype originates from a man between 18 and 35 years old in good health. Some clones in this sample may be carry-over from other donors' samples. The CDR3 DNA follows: TGTGCCAGCAGTCCAGGCCGACCGCTGGAGCAGTTCTTC. Its protein is CASSPGRPLEQFF.